Following are 16 T cell receptor beta chains from one sample sequenced in a study of human T cells and chemical hapten exposure. Each CDR3 protein gets one entry after TCRdb re-called the RACE reads with MiXCR. The sample contains 28,000 or so distinct CDR3 sequences, less than 8% of which appear only once. Time point noted: healthy volunteer bleed at 2 weeks. Total RNA was isolated from unfractionated whole blood. The sample consisted of whole blood. The source is a human donor in good health. Some clones in this sample may be carry-over from other donors' samples.

V gene TRBV28 combines with J gene TRBJ2-3; 8 bases align to TRBD2. V lost 3 bases and J lost 4; bases outside the gene matches: 12. In germline, CDR1 is MDHEN, CDR2 SYDVKM. The CDR3 runs 17 residues. CDR3 sequence (DNA): TGTGCCAGCAGTTTGGCCCTCGGGGGGGCATGGGCAGATACGCAGTATTTT. Its protein product is CASSLALGGAWADTQYF.

The chain carries TRBV30 and TRBJ2-1; D gene ambiguous. Trimming stripped 1 base from V and 2 bases from J, with 9 bases between. The CDR3 totals 14 residues. CDR1 and CDR2 from the germline V gene are GTSNPN and SVGIG (reference sequence). The CDR3 loop reads CAWSEGNPYNEQFF. In DNA form, the CDR3 reads TGTGCCTGGAGTGAAGGGAACCCCTACAATGAGCAGTTCTTC.

Many counts were recorded for this clonotype. J is TRBJ1-2 and V is TRBV12-3 or TRBV12-4; D remains ambiguous. V lost 7 bases and J 2 bases, leaving 8 bases between the germline ends. This CDR3 has 12 residues. CDR3 amino acids: CASTRGNYGYTF. The DNA for the CDR3 is TGTGCCAGCACCCGGGGAAACTATGGCTACACCTTC.

This clonotype was counted at least ten times. This rearrangement joins TRBV29-1 to TRBJ1-5; D may be TRBD1 (6 bases). CDR3 length equals 14 residues. CDR1 and CDR2 from the germline V gene are SQVTM and ANQGSEA. V shed 6 bases and J shed 3 bases, with 15 bases lying between them. The CDR3 is CSVDDGGPNQPQHF. The CDR3 coding sequence is TGCAGCGTCGATGACGGGGGCCCCAATCAGCCCCAGCATTTT.

The V gene is TRBV5-1, the J gene TRBJ2-7, with unresolved D. In germline, CDR1 is SGHRS, CDR2 YFSETQ. V shed 0 bases and J shed 3 bases, with 13 bases lying between them. CDR3 length: 15 amino acids. The CDR3: CASSLEPGGNYEQYF. As DNA, the CDR3 is TGCGCCAGCAGCTTGGAGCCAGGTGGAAACTACGAGCAGTACTTC.

This clonotype was detected ten times or more. The J gene is TRBJ2-3, the V gene TRBV11-1; the D is unclear. Germline V gene sequence: CDR1 SGHAT, CDR2 FQDESV (reference sequence). Trimming removed 4 bases from V and 0 bases from J, with 17 bases in between. CDR3 size: 17 residues. The CDR3: CASSSRTGRLSTDTQYF. In nucleotides, the CDR3 is TGTGCCAGCAGCTCCCGTACCGGACGTCTTAGCACAGATACGCAGTATTTT.

This sequence joins TRBV10-2 and TRBJ1-5; D ambiguous. The CDR3 loop spans 14 amino acids. Trimming removed 3 bases from V and 1 base from J, with 7 bases in between. Germline V gene data show CDR1 as WSHSY and CDR2 as SAAADI. In nucleotides, the CDR3 is TGCGCCAGCAGTGACAGTCCGAGCAATCAGCCCCAGCATTTT. This gives the protein CASSDSPSNQPQHF.

This clonotype was counted only a few times. V is TRBV12-3 or TRBV12-4 and J is TRBJ1-5; 8 positions match TRBD1. The V gene end was trimmed by 7 bases and the J gene end by 4 bases; junction bases not matched to a gene: 3. The CDR3 runs 13 residues. The CDR3 spells CASTRGLNQPQHF. Written as DNA, the CDR3 is TGTGCCAGCACCAGGGGGCTTAATCAGCCCCAGCATTTT.

This clonotype occurred a few times. The chain links TRBV12-3 or TRBV12-4 to TRBJ1-1; D not certain. Trimming cost V 2 bases and J 4 bases, with 8 bases left between them. CDR3 length: 13 residues. The CDR3 is CASSLRQFTEAFF. The CDR3 DNA follows: TGTGCCAGCAGTTTACGGCAGTTCACTGAAGCTTTCTTT.

This clonotype was found once. Being one base from a much bigger clone, this may be a read error. This rearrangement joins TRBV28 to TRBJ2-7; D might be TRBD1 (6 bases). CDR1 and CDR2 from the germline V gene are MDHEN and SYDVKM. The CDR3 sequence is 15 residues long. DNA for the CDR3: TGTGCCAGCACCGCTCTCTCCAGGGGCTCCGACGAGCAGTACTTC. It codes for CASTALSRGSDEQYF. Combining the CDR3 with reference TRBV28 and TRBJ2-7 gives the whole variable domain DVKVTQSSRYLVKRTGEKVFLECVQDMDHENMFWYRQDPGLGLRLIYFSYDVKMKEKGDIPEGYSVSREKKERFSLILESASTNQTSMYLCASTALSRGSDEQYFGPGTRLTVT.

This rearrangement joins TRBV9 to TRBJ1-1; a weak D match, TRBD1 (6 bases). CDR3 length: 16 amino acids. The V end was cut by 4 bases, the J end by 4 bases, with 20 bases between. The germline CDR1 and CDR2 sequences are SGDLS and YYNGEE. The CDR3 sequence is CASSLMTTGCGTEAFF. In nucleotides, the CDR3 is TGTGCCAGCAGCCTAATGACCACAGGGTGCGGCACTGAAGCTTTCTTT.

This clonotype came up many times. V usage is TRBV6-5 and J usage is TRBJ1-6; possibly TRBD1 for D (5 bases). Trimming cost V 8 bases and J 9 bases, with 17 bases left between them. This CDR3 contains 14 residues. Germline CDR1 reads MNHEY; CDR2 reads SVGAGI. The CDR3, as DNA: TGTGCCAGCGCGTTTAGGGGTGGAAGTTCACCCCTCCACTTT. Translating it yields CASAFRGGSSPLHF.

This clonotype has at least ten counts. The V and J genes are TRBV28 and TRBJ1-2; 12 bases fit TRBD1. Germline V gene data show CDR1 as MDHEN and CDR2 as SYDVKM. The CDR3 extends over 14 amino acids. The trim removed 5 bases at V and 3 bases at J, leaving 1 base unmatched. The CDR3 DNA is TGTGCCAGCAGTGGGACAGGGGGCCACTATGGCTACACCTTC. Translation: CASSGTGGHYGYTF.

This clonotype was observed a handful of times. The chain couples TRBV6-5 to TRBJ1-3; D possibly corresponds to TRBD1 (5 bases). Trimming left V 6 bases short and J 0 bases short, with 12 bases between. The V gene's germline CDR1 is MNHEY and CDR2 SVGAGI. The CDR3 is 15 amino acids. The CDR3 region is CASRRQRSSGNTIYF. The DNA for the CDR3 is TGTGCCAGCAGGAGACAGAGGAGCTCTGGAAACACCATATATTTT.

The chain has TRBV6-2 or TRBV6-3 and TRBJ2-3, with TRBD2 as a possible D gene (7 bases). CDR1 and CDR2 from the germline V gene are MNHEY and SVGEGT. The CDR3 totals 17 residues. The ends were cut back, 2 bases at V and 1 base at J, with 16 bases in the middle. The CDR3 coding sequence is TGTGCCAGCAGTTACGATATCGGGGGGCCCGGCACAGATACGCAGTATTTT. It codes for CASSYDIGGPGTDTQYF.

The chain is built from TRBV20-1 and TRBJ2-1, with 11 bases identical to TRBD2. This CDR3 has 15 residues. The germline V gene has CDR1 DFQATT and CDR2 SNEGSKA (reference sequence). J gave up 8 bases and V 3 bases, and 9 bases lay outside the gene matches. CDR3 sequence (DNA): TGCAGTGCTAGGTTGGGACTAGCGGCTTACGATGAGCAGTTCTTC. Translation: CSARLGLAAYDEQFF.